The table lists the clone carrying this T cell receptor (beta chain) with a few counts. Its cognate antigen is unknown. The data originate from a study of cytomegalovirus exposure and HLA in healthy donors. The wider study: HLA-typed donors were the source of 90 million or so unique TCRs, which an early data release held. Notes on the study in general: Highest at DRB1 and lowest at HLA-C, TCR association rates differed among HLA loci in a later analysis. Many donors carried some public TCRs, although rarity characterized most TCR sequences. HLA allele associations emerged for 15,000 to 20,000 TCR beta sequences in a later analysis, at 0.05 false discovery rate.

The primer mix had 60 Vbeta and 13 Jbeta primers. Profiled with immunoSEQ multiplex PCR; TCRdb holds only in-frame clones, not every one. The sample has over 130,000 clones; 75% to 85% are singletons. The source of this sequence is a middle-aged woman in good health and CMV-seropositive. The sequenced material came from PBMCs.

DNA for the CDR3: TGTGCCAGCAGCCCAGAAGCTAGCGGGAGGGCCAGGAATGAGCAGTTCTTC. It translates to CASSPEASGRARNEQFF. The rearrangement links TRBV7-9 to TRBJ2-1; TRBD2 matches at 12 bases. CDR3 length: 17 amino acids. V gave up 5 bases and J gave up 7 bases; unmatched junction bases: 12. Germline V gene data show CDR1 as SEHNR and CDR2 as FQNEAQ (reference sequence). Filled out from reference TRBV7-9 and TRBJ2-1, the complete variable domain reads DTGVSQNPRHKITKRGQNVTFRCDPISEHNRLYWYRQTLGQGPEFLTYFQNEAQLEKSRLLSDRFSAERPKGSFSTLEIQRTEQGDSAMYLCASSPEASGRARNEQFFGPGTRLTVL.